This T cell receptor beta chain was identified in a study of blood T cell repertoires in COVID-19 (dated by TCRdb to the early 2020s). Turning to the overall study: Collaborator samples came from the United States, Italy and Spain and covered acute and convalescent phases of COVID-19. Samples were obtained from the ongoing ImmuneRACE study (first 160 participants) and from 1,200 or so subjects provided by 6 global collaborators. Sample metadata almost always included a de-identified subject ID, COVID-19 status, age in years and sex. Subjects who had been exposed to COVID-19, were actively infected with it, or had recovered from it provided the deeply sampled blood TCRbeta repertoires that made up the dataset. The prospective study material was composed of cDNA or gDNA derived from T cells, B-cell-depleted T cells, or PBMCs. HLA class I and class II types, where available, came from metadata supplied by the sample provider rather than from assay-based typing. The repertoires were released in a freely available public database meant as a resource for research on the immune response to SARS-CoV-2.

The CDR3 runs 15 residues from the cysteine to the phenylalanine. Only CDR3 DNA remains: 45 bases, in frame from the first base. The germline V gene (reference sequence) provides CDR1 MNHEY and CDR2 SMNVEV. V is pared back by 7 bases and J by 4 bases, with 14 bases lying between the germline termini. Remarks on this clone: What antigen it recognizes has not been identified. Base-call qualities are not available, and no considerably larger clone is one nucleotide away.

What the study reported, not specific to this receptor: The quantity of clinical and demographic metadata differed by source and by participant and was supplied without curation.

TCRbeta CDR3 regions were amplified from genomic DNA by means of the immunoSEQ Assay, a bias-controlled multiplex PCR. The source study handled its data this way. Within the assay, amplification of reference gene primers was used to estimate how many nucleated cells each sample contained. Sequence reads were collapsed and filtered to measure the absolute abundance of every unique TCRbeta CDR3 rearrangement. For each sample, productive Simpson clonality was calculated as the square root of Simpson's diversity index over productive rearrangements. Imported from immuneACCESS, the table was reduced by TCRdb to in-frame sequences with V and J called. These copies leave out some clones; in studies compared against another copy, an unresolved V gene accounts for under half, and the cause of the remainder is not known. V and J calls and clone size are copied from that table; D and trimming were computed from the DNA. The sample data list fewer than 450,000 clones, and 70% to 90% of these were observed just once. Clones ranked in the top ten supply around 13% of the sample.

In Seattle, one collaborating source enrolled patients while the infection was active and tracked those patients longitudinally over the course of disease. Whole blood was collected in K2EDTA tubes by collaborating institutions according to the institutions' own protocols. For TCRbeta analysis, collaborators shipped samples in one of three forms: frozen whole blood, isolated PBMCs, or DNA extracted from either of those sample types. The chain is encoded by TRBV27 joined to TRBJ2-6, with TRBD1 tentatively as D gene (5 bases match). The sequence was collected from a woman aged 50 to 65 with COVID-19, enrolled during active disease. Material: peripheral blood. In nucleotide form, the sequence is TGTGCCAGCACCAGGGCAGGGTTAGGGGCCAACGTCCTGACTTTC. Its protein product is CASTRAGLGANVLTF.